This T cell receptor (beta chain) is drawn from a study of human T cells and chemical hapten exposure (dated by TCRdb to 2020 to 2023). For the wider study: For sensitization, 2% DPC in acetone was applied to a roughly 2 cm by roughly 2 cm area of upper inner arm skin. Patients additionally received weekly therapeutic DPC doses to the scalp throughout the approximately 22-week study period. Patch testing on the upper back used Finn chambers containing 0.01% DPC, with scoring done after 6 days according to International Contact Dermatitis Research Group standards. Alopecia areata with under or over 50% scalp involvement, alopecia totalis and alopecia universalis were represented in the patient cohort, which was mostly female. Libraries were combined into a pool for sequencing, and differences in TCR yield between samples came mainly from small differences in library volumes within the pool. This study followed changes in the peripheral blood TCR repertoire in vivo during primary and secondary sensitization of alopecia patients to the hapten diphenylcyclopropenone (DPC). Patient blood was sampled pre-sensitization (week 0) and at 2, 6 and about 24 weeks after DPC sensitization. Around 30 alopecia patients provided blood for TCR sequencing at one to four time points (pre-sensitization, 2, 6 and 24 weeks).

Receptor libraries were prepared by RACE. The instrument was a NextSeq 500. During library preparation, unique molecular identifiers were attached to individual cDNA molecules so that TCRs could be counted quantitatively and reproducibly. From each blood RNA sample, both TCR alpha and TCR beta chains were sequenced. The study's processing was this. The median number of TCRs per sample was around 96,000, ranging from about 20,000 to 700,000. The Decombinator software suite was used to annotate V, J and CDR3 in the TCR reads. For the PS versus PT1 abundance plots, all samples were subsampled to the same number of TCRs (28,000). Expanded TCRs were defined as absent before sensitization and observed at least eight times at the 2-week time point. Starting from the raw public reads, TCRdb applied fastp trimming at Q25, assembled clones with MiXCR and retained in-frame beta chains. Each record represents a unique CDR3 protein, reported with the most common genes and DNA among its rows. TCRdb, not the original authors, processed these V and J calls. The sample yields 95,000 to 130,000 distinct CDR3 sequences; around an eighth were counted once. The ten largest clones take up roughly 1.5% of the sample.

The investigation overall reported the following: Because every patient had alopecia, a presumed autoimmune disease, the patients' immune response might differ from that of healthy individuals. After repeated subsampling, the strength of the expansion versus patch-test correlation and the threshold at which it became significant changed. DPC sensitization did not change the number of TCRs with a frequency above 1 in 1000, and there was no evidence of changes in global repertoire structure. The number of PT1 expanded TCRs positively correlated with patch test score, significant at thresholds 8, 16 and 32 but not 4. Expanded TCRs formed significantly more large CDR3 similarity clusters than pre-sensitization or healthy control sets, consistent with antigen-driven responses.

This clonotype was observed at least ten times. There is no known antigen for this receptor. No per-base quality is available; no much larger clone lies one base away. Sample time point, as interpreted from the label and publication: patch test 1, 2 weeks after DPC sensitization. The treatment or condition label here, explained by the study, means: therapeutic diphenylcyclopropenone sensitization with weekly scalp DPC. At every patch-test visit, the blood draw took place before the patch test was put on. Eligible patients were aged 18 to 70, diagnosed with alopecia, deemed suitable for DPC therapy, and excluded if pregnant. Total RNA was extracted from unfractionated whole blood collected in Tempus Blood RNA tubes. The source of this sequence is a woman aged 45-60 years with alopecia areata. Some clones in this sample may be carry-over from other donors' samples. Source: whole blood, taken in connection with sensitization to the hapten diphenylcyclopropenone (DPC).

The CDR3 region: CASSPWEGTEAFF. Here is the DNA: TGTGCCAGCAGCCCATGGGAAGGGACTGAAGCTTTCTTT. The receptor chain draws on TRBV28 and TRBJ1-1, with the D segment identity uncertain. From the germline V gene, CDR1 is MDHEN and CDR2 is SYDVKM. From its cysteine to its phenylalanine, the CDR3 spans 13 amino acids. Just CDR3 DNA is preserved here, 39 bases in frame from base 1. V and J lose 6 bases and 5 bases, and a span of 13 bases separates them.